These T cell receptor beta chains were read from a single sample in a study of cytomegalovirus exposure and HLA in healthy donors. TCRdb keeps only in-frame clones here, not all; method: immunoSEQ multiplex PCR. The repertoire holds under 150,000 clones, with 75% to 85% as singletons. Sample: PBMCs. These receptors all come from a woman in her thirties or forties in good health and CMV-seronegative. Both conserved end residues are part of each CDR3. A D gene is named only where the DNA matches it firmly. Clone size is shown for a subset of rows, as once, few, many or a class of expanded clone.

clone size	D gene	CDR3 length	V gene	J gene	CDR3 DNA	CDR3 protein
-	-	15	TRBV10-3	TRBJ2-5	TGTGCCATCAGTGCCCGACAAGTAGGTCAAGAGACCCAGTACTTC	CAISARQVGQETQYF
-	-	12	TRBV7-9	TRBJ1-1	TGTGCCAGCGGTCGCCAGGACACTGAAGCTTTCTTT	CASGRQDTEAFF
-	TRBD2	13	TRBV29-1	TRBJ2-5	TGCAGCGTCGTAGGGAGGGGACGGGAGACCCAGTACTTC	CSVVGRGRETQYF
-	-	14	TRBV2	TRBJ2-5	TGTGCCAGCGGGGTAGGGAGGCTCCAAGAGACCCAGTACTTC	CASGVGRLQETQYF
-	TRBD1	15	TRBV27	TRBJ1-5	TGTGCCAGCAGGGACAGGGCCCTTAGCAATCAGCCCCAGCATTTT	CASRDRALSNQPQHF
-	TRBD2	15	TRBV14	TRBJ2-7	TGTGCCAGCAGCCCACTAGCGGGGGGCTCCTACGAGCAGTACTTC	CASSPLAGGSYEQYF
-	TRBD2	15	TRBV5-8	TRBJ2-7	TGTGCCAGCAGCTCCGCCCGACGGGGGGTCTACGAGCAGTACTTC	CASSSARRGVYEQYF
-	TRBD2	20	TRBV4-3	TRBJ2-2	TGCGCCAGCAGCCAGGGCTGGGGGACTAGCGGGAAGACGAACACCGGGGAGCTGTTTTTT	CASSQGWGTSGKTNTGELFF
few	TRBD1	17	TRBV4-1	TRBJ1-2	TGCGCCAGCAGCCAAGAGTTTGAGGGGACAGGGGGCCGAGGCTACACCTTC	CASSQEFEGTGGRGYTF
-	TRBD1	14	TRBV2	TRBJ1-3	TGTGCCAGCAAGTTTACAGGGGATGGAAACACCATATATTTT	CASKFTGDGNTIYF
-	-	16	TRBV4-1	TRBJ1-5	TGCGCCAGCAGCCAAGATAGTGCAGGGAGCAATCAGCCCCAGCATTTT	CASSQDSAGSNQPQHF
-	TRBD1	19	TRBV9	TRBJ1-1	TGTGCCAGCAGCGTAGTCGATGGGGGGACAGGGATTTTGGACACTGAAGCTTTCTTT	CASSVVDGGTGILDTEAFF
once	-	13	TRBV7-2	TRBJ1-5	TGTGCCAGCAGCTCCCGATCGGTTCAGCCCCAGCATTTT	CASSSRSVQPQHF
-	-	14	TRBV5-4	TRBJ2-3	TGTGCCAGCAGCTTGGACAGGGCTGCAGATACGCAGTATTTT	CASSLDRAADTQYF
few	-	15	TRBV9	TRBJ2-5	TGTGCCAGCAGCGTAGGAGACAGGACGAAAGAGACCCAGTACTTC	CASSVGDRTKETQYF
-	TRBD2	16	TRBV7-2	TRBJ2-1	TGTGCCAGCAGCCCGAAACGGGAGGGTTTCTACAATGAGCAGTTCTTC	CASSPKREGFYNEQFF
-	TRBD1	14	TRBV5-1	TRBJ1-2	TGCGCCAGCAGCCTGGGGACAGGGAGTGATGGCTACACCTTC	CASSLGTGSDGYTF
-	-	12	TRBV5-4	TRBJ1-1	TGTGCCAGCAGCTTGAGGGGGACTGAAGCTTTCTTT	CASSLRGTEAFF
-	TRBD1	15	TRBV6-1	TRBJ2-2	TGTGCCAGCAGGAGGGACAGGGGACTGCCCGGGGAGCTGTTTTTT	CASRRDRGLPGELFF
-	TRBD1	18	TRBV7-9	TRBJ2-4	TGTGCCAGCAGCTCATACCAAGGGACAGGTCTAGCCAAAAACATTCAGTACTTC	CASSSYQGTGLAKNIQYF
-	-	16	TRBV2	TRBJ2-2	TGTGCCAGCAGTGAAGGAGGGTCGGCGGGTGCCGGGGAGCTGTTTTTT	CASSEGGSAGAGELFF
-	-	15	TRBV19	TRBJ2-7	TGTGCCAGTAGTATCAGTCCTAGCGACTCCTACGAGCAGTACTTC	CASSISPSDSYEQYF
-	TRBD2	13	TRBV6-4	TRBJ2-2	TGTGCCAGCAGTGAGCGGGAGCACGGGGAGCTGTTTTTT	CASSEREHGELFF
-	-	13	TRBV12-5	TRBJ2-3	TGTGCTAGTGTTCCCCAGGCCTCAGATACGCAGTATTTT	CASVPQASDTQYF
few	TRBD2	16	TRBV7-2	TRBJ2-3	TGTGCCAGCAGCTTAGACCTAGCGGGGGACCCTGGGTCGCAGTATTTT	CASSLDLAGDPGSQYF
-	TRBD2	17	TRBV9	TRBJ2-1	TGTGCCAGCAGCGAGTTAGCGGGAGGACGCGGCTACAATGAGCAGTTCTTC	CASSELAGGRGYNEQFF
-	TRBD1	14	TRBV2	TRBJ1-2	TGTGCCAGCAGTGAAGGCCAGGGGGGCAGTGGCTACACCTTC	CASSEGQGGSGYTF
-	-	15	TRBV7-9	TRBJ2-1	TGTGCCAGCAGCTTACCTCGCGATAGAAACAATGAGCAGTTCTTC	CASSLPRDRNNEQFF
-	TRBD1	15	TRBV2	TRBJ2-3	TGTGCCAGCAGTCCTGACAGGGGGAAAACAGATACGCAGTATTTT	CASSPDRGKTDTQYF
-	-	14	TRBV4-3	TRBJ2-2	TGCGCCAGCAGCCATGCTCAGTACACCGGGGAGCTGTTTTTT	CASSHAQYTGELFF
few	-	15	TRBV5-1	TRBJ1-5	TGCGCCAGCAGCTTGGATGGACAGCGCAATCAGCCCCAGCATTTT	CASSLDGQRNQPQHF
-	-	15	TRBV19	TRBJ1-5	TGTGCCAGTATCCCGGGTGGCGGTTTTCGTCAGCCCCAGCATTTT	CASIPGGGFRQPQHF
-	TRBD2	16	TRBV28	TRBJ2-3	TGTGCCAGCAGTCCCGTCAGCGGGGGGCTCGGGGATACGCAGTATTTT	CASSPVSGGLGDTQYF
few	-	12	TRBV6-1	TRBJ2-7	TGTGCCAGCAGACCCACAGACTACGAGCAGTACTTC	CASRPTDYEQYF
-	TRBD2	16	TRBV19	TRBJ2-4	TGTGCCAGTACTCCTAGCGGGGTACTAGCCAAAAACATTCAGTACTTC	CASTPSGVLAKNIQYF
-	-	14	TRBV6-5	TRBJ1-1	TGTGCCGGCAGTCCCCGGACAGCGAACACTGAAGCTTTCTTT	CAGSPRTANTEAFF
-	TRBD2	17	TRBV27	TRBJ2-1	TGTGCCAGCAGTACGCTAGCGGGAGTCGGTGTGGGAGGTGAGCAGTTCTTC	CASSTLAGVGVGGEQFF
-	-	11	TRBV29-1	TRBJ2-1	TGCAGCGTTGAGGGGCGGTATGAGCAGTTCTTC	CSVEGRYEQFF
once	-	16	TRBV4-1	TRBJ2-7	TGCGCCAGCAGCCAAGACGGGGGCGGGAGATCCTACGAGCAGTACTTC	CASSQDGGGRSYEQYF
-	-	14	TRBV7-9	TRBJ2-5	TGTGCCAGCAGCTTACTTGCCGGGCAAGAGACCCAGTACTTC	CASSLLAGQETQYF
-	TRBD2	15	TRBV7-2	TRBJ2-7	TGTGCCAGCAGCTCCGGGACTAGCTTCACCTACGAGCAGTACTTC	CASSSGTSFTYEQYF
-	TRBD1	14	TRBV14	TRBJ1-1	TGTGCCAGCAGGACAGGGGCCATGAACACTGAAGCTTTCTTT	CASRTGAMNTEAFF
-	-	12	TRBV6-6	TRBJ2-2	TGTGCCAGCAGCCTCAGGACCGGGGAGCTGTTTTTT	CASSLRTGELFF
-	-	16	TRBV27	TRBJ1-1	TGTGCCAGCAGTTTAGCCCCCCTTGAAGCCCTTGCGGAAGCTTTCTTT	CASSLAPLEALAEAFF
few	TRBD1	17	TRBV4-1	TRBJ1-4	TGCGCCAGCAGCCAACCTTTAGGGACAGGGTCGGATGAAAAACTGTTTTTT	CASSQPLGTGSDEKLFF
-	-	12	TRBV19	TRBJ1-2	TGTGCCAGTACCCCGGGAGGGGGAGGCTACACCTTC	CASTPGGGGYTF
-	TRBD1	16	TRBV7-9	TRBJ1-5	TGTGCCAGCAGCTCGACCGGGACAGGGGGTAATCAGCCCCAGCATTTT	CASSSTGTGGNQPQHF
-	-	15	TRBV9	TRBJ2-5	TGTGCCAGCAGCGTAGGTGGTAGTATTGCAGAGACCCAGTACTTC	CASSVGGSIAETQYF
-	-	15	TRBV9	TRBJ1-4	TGTGCCAGCAGCGTGCTGGAGGGGCCTAATGAAAAACTGTTTTTT	CASSVLEGPNEKLFF
-	TRBD1	16	TRBV10-3	TRBJ1-6	TGTGCCGTCGGACAGGCGACCAGCTCCTATAATTCACCCCTCCACTTT	CAVGQATSSYNSPLHF
-	-	14	TRBV28	TRBJ1-4	TGTGCCAGCACCGCTGGCGGGGGTGGGGGGAAACTGTTTTTT	CASTAGGGGGKLFF
-	-	18	TRBV28	TRBJ2-2	TGTGCCAGCAGTTCTCCCCTTGAGGCTAGCCGATACACCGGGGAGCTGTTTTTT	CASSSPLEASRYTGELFF
-	-	14	TRBV6-1	TRBJ1-5	TGTGCCAGCAGTGAAGCGGGCTTCAATCAGCCCCAGCATTTT	CASSEAGFNQPQHF
-	TRBD2	14	TRBV7-8	TRBJ2-7	TGTGCCAGCAGCTACCACGGGGGGTCCTACGAGCAGTACTTC	CASSYHGGSYEQYF
-	TRBD2	16	TRBV5-1	TRBJ2-3	TGCGCCAGCAGCTCTGGACTAGCGGGAGTTTTAGATACGCAGTATTTT	CASSSGLAGVLDTQYF
-	TRBD1	11	TRBV29-1	TRBJ1-2	TGCAGCGTTGTGGACAGGGACGGCTACACCTTC	CSVVDRDGYTF
-	-	15	TRBV7-6	TRBJ1-2	TGTGCCAGCAGCCCCTCCCCGGGCAGCGGGTATGGCTACACCTTC	CASSPSPGSGYGYTF
-	TRBD1	18	TRBV7-9	TRBJ2-1	TGTGCCAGCAGCTTAGCGGAGGTGACAGGGTATGTAGGAAATGAGCAGTTCTTC	CASSLAEVTGYVGNEQFF